This T cell receptor beta chain is drawn from a study of shared clonotypes between healthy human individuals. The V end lost 5 bases, the J end lost 8 bases, and 9 bases lay between the germline ends. The CDR3 has 11 residues. Germline loops: CDR1 LNHDA, CDR2 SQIVND (reference sequence). It was at deep level that the assay was run. Profiling relied on immunoSEQ multiplex PCR, and the TCRdb table lists in-frame clones only, not all of them. The table records fewer than 600,000 clones, 75% to 85% of them present only once. The sample consisted of PBMCs. The source is a woman in her thirties or forties in good health. Some clones in this sample may be carry-over from other donors' samples. The V gene is TRBV19, the J gene TRBJ1-2, with a tentative D call TRBD1 (6 bases). The DNA for the CDR3 is TGTGCCAGTAGTCAGGGGCCAGGCTACACCTTC. This encodes CASSQGPGYTF. Combining the CDR3 with reference TRBV19 and TRBJ1-2 gives the whole variable domain DGGITQSPKYLFRKEGQNVTLSCEQNLNHDAMYWYRQDPGQGLRLIYYSQIVNDFQKGDIAEGYSVSREKKESFPLTVTSAQKNPTAFYLCASSQGPGYTFGSGTRLTVV.